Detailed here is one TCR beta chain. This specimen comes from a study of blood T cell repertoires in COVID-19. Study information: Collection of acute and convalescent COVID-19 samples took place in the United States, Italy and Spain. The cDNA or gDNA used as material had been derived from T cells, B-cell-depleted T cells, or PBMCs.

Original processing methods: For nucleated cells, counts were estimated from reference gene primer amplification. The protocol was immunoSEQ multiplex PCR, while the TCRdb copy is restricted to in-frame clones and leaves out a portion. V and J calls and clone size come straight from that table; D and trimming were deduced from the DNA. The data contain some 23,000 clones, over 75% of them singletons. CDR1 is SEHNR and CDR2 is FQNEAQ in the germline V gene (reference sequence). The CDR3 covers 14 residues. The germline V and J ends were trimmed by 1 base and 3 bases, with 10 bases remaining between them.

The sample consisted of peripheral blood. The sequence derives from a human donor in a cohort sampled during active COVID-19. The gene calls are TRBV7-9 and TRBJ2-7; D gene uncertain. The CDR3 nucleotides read TGTGCCAGCAGCTTAGGCCAGGTTCACTACGAGCAGTACTTC. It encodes CASSLGQVHYEQYF. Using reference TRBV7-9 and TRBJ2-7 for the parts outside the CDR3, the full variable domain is DTGVSQNPRHKITKRGQNVTFRCDPISEHNRLYWYRQTLGQGPEFLTYFQNEAQLEKSRLLSDRFSAERPKGSFSTLEIQRTEQGDSAMYLCASSLGQVHYEQYFGPGTRLTVT.